Listed below are T cell receptor beta chains from one sample, sequenced in a study of CD8 T cells in ankylosing spondylitis. TCRdb redid the calling of the 5' RACE reads with MiXCR, one entry per CDR3 protein. This repertoire shows roughly 68,000 distinct CDR3 sequences, around 6.4% found once; its top ten account for around 5.3%. The specimen was synovial fluid, either unsorted or a sorted T cell fraction (not recorded which). Every receptor here comes from a male donor with ankylosing spondylitis. The CDR3 runs from the conserved cysteine through the conserved F or W. A D gene is named only where the DNA matches it firmly. A row's size may be missing; if present it is once, few, many or a size class.

v_gene	j_gene	d_gene	abundance	CDR3aa	CDR3nt
TRBV7-9	TRBJ1-6	.	medium-sized	CASSLVSVVSPLHF	TGTGCCAGCAGCTTAGTTTCGGTTGTTTCACCCCTCCACTTT
TRBV11-3	TRBJ2-1	.	few	CASSLDPRSSYNEQFF	TGTGCCAGCAGCTTAGATCCCCGTTCCTCCTACAATGAGCAGTTCTTC
TRBV29-1	TRBJ1-4	.	.	CSVGGGGNEKLFF	TGCAGCGTTGGAGGGGGTGGAAATGAAAAACTGTTTTTT
TRBV11-1	TRBJ1-2	.	.	CASSPGASANYGYTF	TGTGCCAGCAGCCCCGGGGCCTCAGCTAACTATGGCTACACCTTC
TRBV5-4	TRBJ2-7	.	.	CASSFVGSYEQYF	TGTGCCAGCAGCTTCGTCGGGTCCTACGAGCAGTACTTC
TRBV5-1	TRBJ2-7	.	many	CASSLDWGQSSYEQYF	TGCGCCAGCAGCTTGGACTGGGGCCAGAGCTCCTACGAGCAGTACTTC
TRBV27	TRBJ2-1	.	.	CASRDGTWEDNEQFF	TGTGCCAGCAGAGACGGGACTTGGGAGGACAATGAGCAGTTCTTC
TRBV9	TRBJ2-3	TRBD2	few	CASSVDPGLAADTQYF	TGTGCCAGCAGCGTGGATCCGGGACTAGCGGCAGATACGCAGTATTTT
TRBV3-1	TRBJ2-1	.	many	CASSQQGTTEQFF	TGTGCCAGCAGCCAACAGGGGACCACTGAGCAGTTCTTC
TRBV2	TRBJ2-3	TRBD2	.	CASSLPGLAGGGGTDTQYF	TGTGCCAGCAGTCTACCGGGACTAGCGGGAGGAGGGGGCACAGATACGCAGTATTTT
TRBV11-1	TRBJ2-7	TRBD1	.	CASSLGDGSGTGGSYEQYF	TGTGCCAGCAGCTTAGGGGATGGGTCCGGGACAGGGGGTTCCTACGAGCAGTACTTC
TRBV28	TRBJ1-4	.	many	CASIRGGSSTNEKLFF	TGTGCCAGCATTCGGGGCGGCAGTTCGACTAATGAAAAACTGTTTTTT
TRBV7-3	TRBJ2-1	.	many	CASSSQVNNEQFF	TGTGCCAGCAGCTCACAGGTTAACAATGAGCAGTTCTTC
TRBV28	TRBJ2-2	.	few	CASKTGTGELFF	TGTGCCAGCAAAACAGGAACCGGGGAGCTGTTTTTT
TRBV12-3/TRBV12-4	TRBJ2-7	.	many	CASSADSYEQYF	TGTGCCAGCAGTGCCGACAGCTACGAGCAGTACTTC